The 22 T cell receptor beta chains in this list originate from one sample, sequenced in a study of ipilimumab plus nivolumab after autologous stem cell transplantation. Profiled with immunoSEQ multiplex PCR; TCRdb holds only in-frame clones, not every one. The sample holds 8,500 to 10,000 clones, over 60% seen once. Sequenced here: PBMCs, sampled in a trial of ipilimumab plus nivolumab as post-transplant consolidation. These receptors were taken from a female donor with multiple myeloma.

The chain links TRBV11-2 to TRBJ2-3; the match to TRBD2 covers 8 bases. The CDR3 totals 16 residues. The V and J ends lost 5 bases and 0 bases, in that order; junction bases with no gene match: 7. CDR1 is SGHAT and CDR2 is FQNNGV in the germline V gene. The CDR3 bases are TGTGCCAGCAGCATCCCACTAGCGGACAGCACAGATACGCAGTATTTT. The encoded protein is CASSIPLADSTDTQYF.

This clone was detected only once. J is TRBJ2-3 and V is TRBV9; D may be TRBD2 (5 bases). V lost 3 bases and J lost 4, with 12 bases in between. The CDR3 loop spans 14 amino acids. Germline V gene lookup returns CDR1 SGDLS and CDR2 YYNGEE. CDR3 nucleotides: TGTGCCAGCAGCGAGACTACCCGCCCAGATACGCAGTATTTT. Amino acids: CASSETTRPDTQYF. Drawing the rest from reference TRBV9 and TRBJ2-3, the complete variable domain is DSGVTQTPKHLITATGQRVTLRCSPRSGDLSVYWYQQSLDQGLQFLIQYYNGEERAKGNILERFSAQQFPDLHSELNLSSLELGDSALYFCASSETTRPDTQYFGPGTRLTVL.

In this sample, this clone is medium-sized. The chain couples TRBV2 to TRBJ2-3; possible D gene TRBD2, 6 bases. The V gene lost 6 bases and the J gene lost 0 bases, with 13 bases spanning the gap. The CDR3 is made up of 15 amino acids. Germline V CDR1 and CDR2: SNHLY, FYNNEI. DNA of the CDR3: TGTGCCAGCAGCGTCGGGACTTTTAGCACAGATACGCAGTATTTT. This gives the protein CASSVGTFSTDTQYF.

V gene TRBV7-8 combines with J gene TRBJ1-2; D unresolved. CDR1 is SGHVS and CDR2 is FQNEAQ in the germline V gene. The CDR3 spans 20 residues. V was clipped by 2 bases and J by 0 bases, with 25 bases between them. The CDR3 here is CASSLLLEVSPGLTNYGYTF. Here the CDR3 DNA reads TGTGCCAGCAGCTTATTGTTGGAAGTGTCCCCCGGCCTCACTAACTATGGCTACACCTTC.

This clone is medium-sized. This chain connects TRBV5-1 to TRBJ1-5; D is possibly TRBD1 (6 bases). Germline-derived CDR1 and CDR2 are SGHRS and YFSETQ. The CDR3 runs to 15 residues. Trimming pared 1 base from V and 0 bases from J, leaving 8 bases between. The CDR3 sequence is CASSLRGDSNQPQHF. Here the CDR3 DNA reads TGCGCCAGCAGCTTGAGGGGGGATAGCAATCAGCCCCAGCATTTT. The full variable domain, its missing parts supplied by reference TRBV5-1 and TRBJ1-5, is KAGVTQTPRYLIKTRGQQVTLSCSPISGHRSVSWYQQTPGQGLQFLFEYFSETQRNKGNFPGRFSGRQFSNSRSEMNVSTLELGDSALYLCASSLRGDSNQPQHFGDGTRLSIL.

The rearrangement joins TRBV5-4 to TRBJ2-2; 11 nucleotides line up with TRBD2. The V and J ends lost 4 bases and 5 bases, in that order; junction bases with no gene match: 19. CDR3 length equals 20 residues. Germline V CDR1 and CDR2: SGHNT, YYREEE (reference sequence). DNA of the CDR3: TGTGCCAGCAGCCCGGGACTTCCCGCCAGGGCTAGCGGGAGGACCGGGGAGCTGTTTTTT. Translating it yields CASSPGLPARASGRTGELFF.

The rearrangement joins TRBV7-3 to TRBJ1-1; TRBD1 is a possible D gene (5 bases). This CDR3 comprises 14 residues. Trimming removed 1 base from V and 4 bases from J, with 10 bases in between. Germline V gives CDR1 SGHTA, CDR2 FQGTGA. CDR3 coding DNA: TGTGCCAGCAGCTTAAATCCAGGGAGCACTGAAGCTTTCTTT. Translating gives CASSLNPGSTEAFF.

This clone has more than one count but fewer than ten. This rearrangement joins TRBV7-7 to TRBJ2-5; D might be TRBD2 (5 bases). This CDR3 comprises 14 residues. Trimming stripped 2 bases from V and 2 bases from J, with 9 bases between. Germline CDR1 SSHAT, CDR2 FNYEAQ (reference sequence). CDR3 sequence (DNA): TGTGCCAGCAGCTTAAGCCCGGGGCAAGAGACCCAGTACTTC. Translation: CASSLSPGQETQYF.

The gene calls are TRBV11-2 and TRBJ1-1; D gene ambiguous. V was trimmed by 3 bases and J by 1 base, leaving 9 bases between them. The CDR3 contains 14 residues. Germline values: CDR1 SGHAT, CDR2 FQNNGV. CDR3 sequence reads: CASSFSTGNTEAFF. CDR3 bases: TGTGCCAGCAGCTTTTCGACGGGGAACACTGAAGCTTTCTTT.

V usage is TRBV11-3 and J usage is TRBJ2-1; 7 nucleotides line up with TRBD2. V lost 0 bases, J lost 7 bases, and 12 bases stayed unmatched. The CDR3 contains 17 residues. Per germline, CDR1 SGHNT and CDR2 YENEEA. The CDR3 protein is CASSLDRWPAGQNEQFF. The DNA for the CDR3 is TGTGCCAGCAGCTTAGATCGATGGCCAGCGGGGCAGAATGAGCAGTTCTTC.

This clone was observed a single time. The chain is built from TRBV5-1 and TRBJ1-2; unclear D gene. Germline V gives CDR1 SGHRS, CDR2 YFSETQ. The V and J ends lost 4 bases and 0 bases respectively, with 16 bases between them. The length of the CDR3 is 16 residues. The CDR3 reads CASSPLGGRANYGYTF. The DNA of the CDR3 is TGCGCCAGCAGCCCCCTCGGCGGACGAGCTAACTATGGCTACACCTTC.

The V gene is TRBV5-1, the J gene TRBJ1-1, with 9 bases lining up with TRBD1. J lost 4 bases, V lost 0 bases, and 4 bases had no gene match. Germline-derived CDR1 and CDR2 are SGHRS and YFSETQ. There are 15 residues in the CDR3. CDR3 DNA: TGCGCCAGCAGCTTGGCCCCGGGACAGGGCACTGAAGCTTTCTTT. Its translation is CASSLAPGQGTEAFF.

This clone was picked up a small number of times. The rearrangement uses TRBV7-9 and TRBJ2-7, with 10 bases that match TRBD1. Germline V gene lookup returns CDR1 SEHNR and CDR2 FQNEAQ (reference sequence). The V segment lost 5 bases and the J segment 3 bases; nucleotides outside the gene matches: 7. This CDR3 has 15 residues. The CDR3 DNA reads TGTGCCAGCAGCCAATCGGGGACAGGGGACTACGAGCAGTACTTC. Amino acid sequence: CASSQSGTGDYEQYF.

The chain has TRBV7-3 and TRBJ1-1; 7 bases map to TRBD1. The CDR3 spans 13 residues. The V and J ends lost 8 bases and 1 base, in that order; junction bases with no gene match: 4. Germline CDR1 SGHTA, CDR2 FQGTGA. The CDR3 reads CASGDSPNTEAFF. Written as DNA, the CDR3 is TGTGCCAGCGGGGACAGCCCGAACACTGAAGCTTTCTTT. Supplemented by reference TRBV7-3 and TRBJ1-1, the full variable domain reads GAGVSQTPSNKVTEKGKYVELRCDPISGHTALYWYRQSLGQGPEFLIYFQGTGAADDSGLPNDRFFAVRPEGSVSTLKIQRTERGDSAVYLCASGDSPNTEAFFGQGTRLTVV.

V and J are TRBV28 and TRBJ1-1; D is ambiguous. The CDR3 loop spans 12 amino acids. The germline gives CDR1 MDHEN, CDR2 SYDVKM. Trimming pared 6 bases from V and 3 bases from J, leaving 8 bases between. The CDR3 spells CASRPRDTEAFF. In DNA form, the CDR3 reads TGTGCCAGCAGGCCGCGAGACACTGAAGCTTTCTTT.

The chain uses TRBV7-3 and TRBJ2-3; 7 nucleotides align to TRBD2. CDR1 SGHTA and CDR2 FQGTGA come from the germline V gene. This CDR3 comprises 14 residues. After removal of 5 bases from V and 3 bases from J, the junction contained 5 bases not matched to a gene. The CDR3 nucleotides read TGTGCCAGCAGCGCCGGACTAGTTACAGATACGCAGTATTTT. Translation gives CASSAGLVTDTQYF.

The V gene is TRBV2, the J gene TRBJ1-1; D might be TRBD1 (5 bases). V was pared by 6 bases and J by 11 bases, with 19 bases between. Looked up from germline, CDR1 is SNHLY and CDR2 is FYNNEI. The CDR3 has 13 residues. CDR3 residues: CASSVEQGDGAFF. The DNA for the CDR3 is TGTGCCAGCAGCGTTGAGCAGGGCGATGGTGCTTTCTTT.

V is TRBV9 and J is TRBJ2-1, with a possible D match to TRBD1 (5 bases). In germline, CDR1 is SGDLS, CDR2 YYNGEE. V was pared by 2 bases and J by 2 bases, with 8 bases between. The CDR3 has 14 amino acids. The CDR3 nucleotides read TGTGCCAGCAGCGTTCAGGGTACCTACAATGAGCAGTTCTTC. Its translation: CASSVQGTYNEQFF.

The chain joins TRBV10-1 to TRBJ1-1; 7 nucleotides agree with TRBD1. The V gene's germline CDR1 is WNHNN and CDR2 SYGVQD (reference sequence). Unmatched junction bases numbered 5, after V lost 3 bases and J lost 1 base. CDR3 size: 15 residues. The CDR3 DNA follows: TGCGCCAGCAGTGATTCGACAGGGAAGAACACTGAAGCTTTCTTT. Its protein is CASSDSTGKNTEAFF.

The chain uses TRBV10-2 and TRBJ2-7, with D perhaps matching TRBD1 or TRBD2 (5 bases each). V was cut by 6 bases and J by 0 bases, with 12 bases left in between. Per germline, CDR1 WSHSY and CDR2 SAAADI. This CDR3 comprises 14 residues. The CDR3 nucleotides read TGCGCCAGCAGAATGGGGACGGACTCCTACGAGCAGTACTTC. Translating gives CASRMGTDSYEQYF.

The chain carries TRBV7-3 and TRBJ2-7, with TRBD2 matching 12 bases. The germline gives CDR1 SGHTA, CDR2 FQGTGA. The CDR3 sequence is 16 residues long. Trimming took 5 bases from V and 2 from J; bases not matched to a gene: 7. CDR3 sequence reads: CASSQTSGSFPYEQYF. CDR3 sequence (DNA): TGTGCCAGCAGCCAGACTAGCGGGAGTTTTCCCTACGAGCAGTACTTC.

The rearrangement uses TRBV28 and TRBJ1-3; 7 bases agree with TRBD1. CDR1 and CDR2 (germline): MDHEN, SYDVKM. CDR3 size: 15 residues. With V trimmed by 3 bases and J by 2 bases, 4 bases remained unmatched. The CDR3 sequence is CASSLPTGAGNTIYF. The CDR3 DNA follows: TGTGCCAGCAGTTTGCCCACAGGGGCTGGAAACACCATATATTTT. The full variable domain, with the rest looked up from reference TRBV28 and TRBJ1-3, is DVKVTQSSRYLVKRTGEKVFLECVQDMDHENMFWYRQDPGLGLRLIYFSYDVKMKEKGDIPEGYSVSREKKERFSLILESASTNQTSMYLCASSLPTGAGNTIYFGEGSWLTVV.